This section outlines one T cell receptor (beta chain) sequence together with its context. Its specificity is unknown. The sample is drawn from a study of cytomegalovirus exposure and HLA in healthy donors. Overall study findings and caveats: For TCR beta chains, V- and J-gene trimming was later linked to a missense DCLRE1C variant. Segments of the TCR beta V type were, in most cases, productive about 90% or about 30% of the time in an earlier analysis. The authors confirmed in vitro that a few CMV-associated chains were specific for CMV antigens. In a later analysis, TCR association rates varied by HLA locus: DRB1 most, HLA-C fewest.

Vbeta (60) and Jbeta (13) primers were used in the PCR. Measured with immunoSEQ multiplex PCR; TCRdb has only the in-frame clones, and not every one. Of about 160,000 clones detected, 80% appear once; the ten largest clones hold around a tenth. The germline V and J ends were trimmed by 4 bases and 6 bases, with 12 bases remaining between them. From germline, CDR1 is LGHNA and CDR2 YSLEER. The CDR3 covers 14 residues. The chain joins TRBV4-3 to TRBJ1-4; a possible D gene is TRBD1 (5 bases). Specimen: PBMCs. The TCR comes from a man aged 18 to 30 in good health and CMV-seropositive. CDR3 amino acids: CASSLDLRDEKLFF. The CDR3 coding sequence is TGCGCCAGCAGCCTAGATCTCAGGGATGAAAAACTGTTTTTT.